The T cell receptor beta chain under discussion was sequenced for a study of blood T cell repertoires in COVID-19. Study-level background: Acute and convalescent COVID-19 specimens originated in the United States, Italy and Spain.

As processed by the authors: Cell counts per sample came from amplifying reference gene primers. The table came from immunoSEQ multiplex PCR; TCRdb's copy has only in-frame clones and leaves some out. That table furnishes V, J and clone size, whereas the DNA furnished D and trimming. The table shows 86,000 or so clones, with 90% to 95% occurring only once. Germline V gene sequence: CDR1 LNHDA, CDR2 SQIVND (reference sequence). This CDR3 comprises 14 residues. Trimming shortened V by 0 bases and J by 4 bases, and 9 bases separated the two germline ends. The TCR comes from a woman aged 45 to 65 in a cohort sampled during active COVID-19. Sequencing was performed on peripheral blood. The chain employs TRBV19 and TRBJ1-1; D remains unclear. The CDR3 DNA is TGTGCCAGTAGTATAGATTTTCAGCGCACTGAAGCTTTCTTT. Translation: CASSIDFQRTEAFF.